The next 27 T cell receptor beta chains were all read from a single sample in a study of blood T cell repertoires in COVID-19. The protocol was immunoSEQ multiplex PCR, while the TCRdb copy is restricted to in-frame clones and leaves out a portion. The table records under 250,000 clones, roughly 88% of them present only once. Sequences were obtained from peripheral blood. The receptors derive from a man aged 50 to 59 with COVID-19, enrolled during active disease.

This chain joins TRBV7-2 and TRBJ1-1; 9 positions match TRBD1. CDR3 size: 14 residues. CDR1 and CDR2 (germline): SGHTA, FQGNSA. V lost 5 bases and J lost 10; bases outside the gene matches: 11. The CDR3 spells CASSTLTGGVGAFF. For the CDR3, the DNA is TGTGCCAGCAGCACCCTGACAGGGGGGGTCGGAGCTTTCTTT.

This chain links TRBV19 with TRBJ1-1; perhaps TRBD1 as D (5 bases). Germline values: CDR1 LNHDA, CDR2 SQIVND (reference sequence). CDR3 length equals 15 residues. V lost 4 bases, J lost 4 bases, and 16 bases lay in between. The CDR3 DNA sequence: TGTGCCAGTAGTACCCAAGCTGTTAGGGGCACTGAAGCTTTCTTT. Translation: CASSTQAVRGTEAFF.

This clone was recorded a few times. In DNA form, the CDR3 reads TGTGCCAGCAGCCAGGGGGTTGCTCAGCCCCAGCATTTT. It is translated as CASSQGVAQPQHF. The chain uses TRBV12-3 or TRBV12-4 and TRBJ1-5, with 7 nucleotides matching TRBD1. Germline trimming cut 6 bases from V and 6 bases from J; bases unmatched to any gene: 5. The CDR3 has 13 residues.

For the CDR3, the DNA is TGTGCCAGTAGTATAGTAGGACAAGCAATCTCTGGGGCCAACGTCCTGACTTTC. It codes for CASSIVGQAISGANVLTF. The V gene is TRBV19, the J gene TRBJ2-6, with a weak D call TRBD1 (5 bases). Trimming took off 1 base at V and 0 bases at J, with 13 bases between the two ends. The CDR3 runs 18 residues. Germline lookup yields CDR1 LNHDA and CDR2 SQIVND (reference sequence).

The chain has TRBV27 and TRBJ2-2, with TRBD1 matching 7 bases. The ends lost 4 bases at V and 4 bases at J; junction bases unmatched: 6. CDR3 size: 15 residues. Germline lookup yields CDR1 MNHEY and CDR2 SMNVEV (reference sequence). The CDR3 region is CASSSATGVTGELFF. CDR3 nucleotide sequence: TGTGCCAGCAGTTCCGCCACAGGGGTCACCGGGGAGCTGTTTTTT.

J is TRBJ2-5 and V is TRBV24-1; 11 positions agree with TRBD1. Trimming at V came to 3 bases and at J to 6 bases, leaving 5 bases not matched to a gene. This CDR3 region has 15 residues. In germline, CDR1 is KGHDR, CDR2 SFDVKD. The CDR3 here is CATSDGQGARKTQYF. The CDR3, as DNA: TGTGCCACCAGTGATGGACAGGGGGCTAGGAAGACCCAGTACTTC.

The J gene is TRBJ1-4, the V gene TRBV4-3; 9 positions match TRBD1. Germline CDR1 is LGHNA and CDR2 is YSLEER. V gave up 1 base and J gave up 4 bases; unmatched junction bases: 1. CDR3 length equals 15 residues. The CDR3 coding sequence is TGCGCCAGCAGCCAAGGACAGGGGGATAATGAAAAACTGTTTTTT. Protein: CASSQGQGDNEKLFF.

The chain joins TRBV27 to TRBJ1-5, with 8 bases fitting TRBD1. Germline-derived CDR1 and CDR2 are MNHEY and SMNVEV (reference sequence). J was trimmed by 8 bases and V by 6 bases; bases with no gene match: 6. This CDR3 is built from 13 residues. As DNA, the CDR3 is TGTGCCAGCAGACAGGGGGGTATGGAGCCCCAGCATTTT. Translated, it gives CASRQGGMEPQHF.

This chain connects TRBV5-6 to TRBJ1-4, with 9 bases fitting TRBD1. The CDR3 extends over 16 amino acids. Losses at the gene ends were 1 base for V and 7 bases for J; bases not matched to a gene: 8. The germline V gene encodes CDR1 SGHDT and CDR2 YYEEEE. In nucleotides, the CDR3 is TGTGCCAGCAGCTTGTTCTCGGGACAGGGACGTGAAAAACTGTTTTTT. Translated: CASSLFSGQGREKLFF.

CDR3 in amino acids: CATSERRAGGLDEQYF. CDR3 DNA sequence: TGTGCCACCAGCGAGCGAAGGGCAGGGGGTCTGGACGAGCAGTACTTC. V and J are TRBV15 and TRBJ2-7; TRBD1 aligns across 7 bases. CDR1 is LNHNV and CDR2 is YYDKDF in the germline V gene (reference sequence). The V and J ends lost 5 bases and 5 bases, in that order; junction bases with no gene match: 15. The CDR3 contains 16 residues.

The V gene is TRBV6-1, the J gene TRBJ2-2; 9 bases line up with TRBD1. The CDR3 loop spans 15 amino acids. Losses at the gene ends were 7 bases for V and 7 bases for J; bases not matched to a gene: 10. Germline CDR1 reads MNHNS; CDR2 reads SASEGT. The DNA of the CDR3 is TGTGCCAGCAACTTTCCGGGACAGGGATACGGGGAGCTGTTTTTT. It is translated as CASNFPGQGYGELFF.

This CDR3 is CASSPKTGGAAEAFF. The CDR3 DNA is TGTGCCAGCTCACCTAAAACAGGGGGCGCGGCTGAAGCTTTCTTT. This rearrangement joins TRBV18 to TRBJ1-1, with 9 bases aligning to TRBD1. The V and J ends lost 3 bases and 6 bases, in that order; junction bases with no gene match: 8. The CDR3 runs to 15 residues. The V gene's germline CDR1 is KGHSH and CDR2 LQKENI.

This clone was recorded once. This chain joins TRBV6-2 or TRBV6-3 and TRBJ1-2; 7 bases agree with TRBD1. The CDR3 sequence is 14 residues long. V lost 4 bases, J lost 4 bases, and 6 bases stayed unmatched. Germline CDR1 reads MNHEY; CDR2 reads SVGEGT. In DNA form, the CDR3 reads TGTGCCAGCAGTTTGTCGGGACAGATCTATGGCTACACCTTC. Protein product: CASSLSGQIYGYTF.

The rearrangement joins TRBV6-5 to TRBJ1-6, with a possible D match to TRBD1 (5 bases). Germline V lookup: CDR1 MNHEY, CDR2 SVGAGI. Trimming took off 8 bases at V and 5 bases at J, with 7 bases between the two ends. This CDR3 is 12 amino acids long. CDR3 coding DNA: TGTGCCAGCGCAGGGAATAATTCACCCCTCCACTTT. The encoded protein is CASAGNNSPLHF.

The CDR3 protein is CASSQSGTGYEQYF. CDR3 bases: TGTGCCAGCTCGCAATCCGGGACAGGCTACGAGCAGTACTTC. V usage is TRBV18 and J usage is TRBJ2-7; 8 nucleotides align to TRBD1. V was clipped by 6 bases and J by 3 bases; unmatched bases: 7. CDR1 KGHSH and CDR2 LQKENI come from the germline V gene. The CDR3 contains 14 residues.

The chain is built from TRBV7-8 and TRBJ2-3, with TRBD2 matching 9 bases. Germline-derived CDR1 and CDR2 are SGHVS and FQNEAQ. The CDR3 extends over 17 amino acids. V was clipped by 4 bases and J by 1 base; unmatched bases: 9. CDR3 sequence reads: CASSSNRGLARTDTQYF. The CDR3 DNA reads as TGTGCCAGCAGCTCCAACCGCGGACTAGCGCGCACAGATACGCAGTATTTT.

The J gene is TRBJ2-7, the V gene TRBV28; 9 nucleotides agree with TRBD2. Unmatched junction bases numbered 14, after V lost 7 bases and J lost 7 bases. In germline, CDR1 is MDHEN, CDR2 SYDVKM. The CDR3 contains 15 residues. CDR3 nucleotides: TGTGCCAGCACCACAAGGGGCGGGGGGGCGAAAGAGCAGTACTTC. Its protein is CASTTRGGGAKEQYF.

The J gene is TRBJ2-1, the V gene TRBV15; possible D gene TRBD1, 6 bases. V gave up 0 bases and J gave up 8 bases, with 20 bases separating them. CDR1 is LNHNV, CDR2 YYDKDF, per germline (reference sequence). This CDR3 has 17 amino acids. CDR3 amino acids: CATSRDPAGAIMDEQFF. The DNA for the CDR3 is TGTGCCACCAGCAGAGATCCCGCAGGGGCAATTATGGATGAGCAGTTCTTC. The entire variable domain, with the rest obtained from reference TRBV15 and TRBJ2-1, is as follows: DAMVIQNPRYQVTQFGKPVTLSCSQTLNHNVMYWYQQKSSQAPKLLFHYYDKDFNNEADTPDNFQSRRPNTSFCFLDIRSPGLGDTAMYLCATSRDPAGAIMDEQFFGPGTRLTVL.

The chain couples TRBV9 to TRBJ1-5; TRBD1 aligns across 8 bases. Trimming took 5 bases from V and 5 from J; bases not matched to a gene: 6. The CDR3 runs to 14 residues. Germline loops: CDR1 SGDLS, CDR2 YYNGEE. The CDR3 DNA reads TGTGCCAGCAGTGCAGGGGGCTGGGATCAGCCCCAGCATTTT. This encodes CASSAGGWDQPQHF.

The rearrangement uses TRBV6-5 and TRBJ1-6, with TRBD1 matching 8 bases. Per germline, CDR1 MNHEY and CDR2 SVGAGI. The junction had 7 bases not matched to a gene; V was cut back by 2 bases and J by 7 bases. The CDR3 extends over 16 amino acids. CDR3 loop: CASSYVGGQANSPLHF. The CDR3 DNA follows: TGTGCCAGCAGTTACGTCGGGGGACAGGCCAATTCACCCCTCCACTTT.

This sequence joins TRBV6-5 and TRBJ2-6; no definite D call. V shed 6 bases and J shed 4 bases, with 13 bases lying between them. Germline CDR1 MNHEY, CDR2 SVGAGI. The CDR3 has 15 residues. The CDR3 loop reads CASSSTSPGANVLTF. The CDR3 nucleotides are TGTGCCAGCAGCTCGACAAGTCCCGGGGCCAACGTCCTGACTTTC.

The CDR3 protein is CASSPQQGKSEKLFF. DNA of the CDR3: TGCGCCAGCAGCCCCCAACAGGGAAAGAGTGAAAAACTGTTTTTT. The chain couples TRBV5-1 to TRBJ1-4, with a tentative D call TRBD1 (6 bases). This CDR3 is 15 amino acids long. The germline V and J ends were trimmed by 4 bases and 7 bases, with 17 bases remaining between them. Germline V gene data show CDR1 as SGHRS and CDR2 as YFSETQ.

Concerning this clone itself: The sample carries other DNA sequences with the same CDR3. The V call is TRBV6-5, the J call TRBJ1-1, with D possibly being TRBD1 (5 bases). Germline V gives CDR1 MNHEY, CDR2 SVGAGI. This CDR3 spans 11 amino acids. V shed 6 bases and J shed 5 bases, with 7 bases lying between them. This chain's CDR3 is CASSRGTEAFF. Written as DNA, the CDR3 is TGTGCCAGCAGCCGGGGGACTGAAGCTTTCTTT.

The gene calls are TRBV9 and TRBJ2-1, with TRBD2 matching over 11 bases. CDR1 SGDLS and CDR2 YYNGEE come from the germline V gene. V gave up 0 bases and J gave up 8 bases; unmatched junction bases: 4. This CDR3 contains 15 residues. The CDR3 bases are TGTGCCAGCAGCGTAGTAGCGGGGGGGCGCGATGAGCAGTTCTTC. This gives the protein CASSVVAGGRDEQFF.

This chain joins TRBV11-1 and TRBJ2-7; maybe TRBD2 (7 bases). There are 16 residues in the CDR3. Trimming pared 5 bases from V and 5 bases from J, leaving 22 bases between. CDR1 and CDR2 from the germline V gene are SGHAT and FQDESV (reference sequence). The CDR3 is CASSGRGATQAHEQYF. In DNA, the CDR3 is TGTGCCAGCAGCGGCCGGGGGGCCACCCAAGCCCACGAGCAGTACTTC.

The V gene is TRBV10-2, the J gene TRBJ2-7; 8 positions match TRBD1. From germline, CDR1 is WSHSY and CDR2 SAAADI. The CDR3 totals 13 residues. V lost 7 bases to trimming and J lost 5 bases; unmatched junction nucleotides: 7. The CDR3 protein is CASKDRAGNEQYF. DNA for the CDR3: TGCGCCAGCAAGGACAGGGCGGGTAACGAGCAGTACTTC.

The chain is built from TRBV9 and TRBJ1-1; 7 bases match TRBD1. V lost 0 bases and J lost 7; bases outside the gene matches: 9. Germline loops: CDR1 SGDLS, CDR2 YYNGEE. This CDR3 contains 15 residues. The chain's CDR3 is CASSVGTGSGNEAFF. In nucleotides, the CDR3 is TGTGCCAGCAGCGTAGGGACAGGTTCAGGCAATGAAGCTTTCTTT.